This passage covers 5 T cell receptor beta chains from one sample sequenced in a study of PD-L1 blockade in urothelial cancer. The repertoire was sequenced with immunoSEQ multiplex PCR; TCRdb's copy has only in-frame clones and lacks some. Of approximately 63,000 clones listed, roughly four fifths were seen once; the top ten hold 1.5% to 2%. As for time point: pretreatment peripheral blood. Sequencing was performed on PBMCs, taken around atezolizumab (anti-PD-L1) treatment. All receptors come from an older man with urothelial cancer.

This chain uses TRBV6-6 with TRBJ1-1; no definite D call. Germline V CDR1 and CDR2: MNHNY, SVGAGI (reference sequence). The CDR3 covers 15 residues. V was pared by 2 bases and J by 0 bases, with 10 bases between. CDR3 protein: CASSYEPSLNTEAFF. As DNA, the CDR3 is TGTGCCAGCAGTTACGAGCCCTCTCTGAACACTGAAGCTTTCTTT.

The chain is built from TRBV7-8 and TRBJ2-7; TRBD1 matches 8 bases. V lost 1 base and J lost 4; bases outside the gene matches: 6. Germline V gives CDR1 SGHVS, CDR2 FQNEAQ. The CDR3 is 15 residues long. The CDR3 coding sequence is TGTGCCAGCAGCTTAGGGACAGGGCAGTCGTACGAGCAGTACTTC. Its translation is CASSLGTGQSYEQYF.

V is TRBV28 and J is TRBJ1-1, with a possible D match to TRBD1 (5 bases). The germline V and J ends were trimmed by 4 bases and 4 bases, with 22 bases remaining between them. Germline values: CDR1 MDHEN, CDR2 SYDVKM. The CDR3 has 17 residues. The CDR3: CASSSAGTPRLGTEAFF. CDR3 DNA: TGTGCCAGCAGTTCAGCCGGGACTCCCAGGTTAGGCACTGAAGCTTTCTTT.

V is TRBV7-2 and J is TRBJ2-1, with 8 bases aligning to TRBD2. CDR1 and CDR2 from the germline V gene are SGHTA and FQGNSA. Trimming took 4 bases from V and 8 from J; bases not matched to a gene: 7. CDR3 size: 14 residues. CDR3 protein: CASSSPQAGDEQFF. The CDR3, as DNA: TGTGCCAGCAGCTCGCCTCAAGCGGGAGATGAGCAGTTCTTC.

The chain recombines TRBV6-6 with TRBJ1-2, with 9 nucleotides matching TRBD1. J lost 8 bases, V lost 5 bases, and 6 bases had no gene match. This CDR3 contains 13 residues. Germline loops: CDR1 MNHNY, CDR2 SVGAGI (reference sequence). The CDR3 region is CASSGDRVRGYTF. The CDR3 DNA reads TGTGCCAGCAGTGGGGACAGGGTCCGAGGCTACACCTTC.